This T cell receptor beta chain was identified during a study of beta chain features in type 1 diabetes. In this sample, this clone turned up a few times. The isolated RNA, all of it, was reverse transcribed, so expressed TCRB transcripts were what got sequenced. The protocol was immunoSEQ multiplex PCR, while the TCRdb copy is restricted to in-frame clones and leaves out a portion. The sample carries 400,000 to 450,000 clones, approximately 15% recorded once. Sequencing input: naive CD4+ T cells from blood. The sequence was collected from a man between 25 and 39 years old in good health.

This chain's CDR3 is CASSTPRASGRSTDTQYF. In DNA, the CDR3 is TGTGCCAGTAGTACCCCGAGGGCTAGCGGGAGATCGACAGATACGCAGTATTTT. The chain is built from TRBV19 and TRBJ2-3; 10 positions match TRBD2. This CDR3 is built from 18 residues. CDR1 and CDR2 (germline): LNHDA, SQIVND (reference sequence). Trimming removed 4 bases from V and 3 bases from J; junction bases left unmatched: 13.